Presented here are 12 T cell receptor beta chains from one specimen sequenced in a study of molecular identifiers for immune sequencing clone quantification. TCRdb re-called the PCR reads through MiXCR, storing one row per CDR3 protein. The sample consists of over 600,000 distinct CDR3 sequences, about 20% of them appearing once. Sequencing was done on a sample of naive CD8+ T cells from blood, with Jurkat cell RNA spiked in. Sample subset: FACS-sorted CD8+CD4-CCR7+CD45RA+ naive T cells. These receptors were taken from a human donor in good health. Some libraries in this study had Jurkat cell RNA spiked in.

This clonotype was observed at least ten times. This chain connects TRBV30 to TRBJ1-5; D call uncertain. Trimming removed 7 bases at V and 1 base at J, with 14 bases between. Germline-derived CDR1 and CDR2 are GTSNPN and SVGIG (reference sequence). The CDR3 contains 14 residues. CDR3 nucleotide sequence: TGTGCCTTCAGCTCGACGACGAGCAATCAGCCCCAGCATTTT. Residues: CAFSSTTSNQPQHF.

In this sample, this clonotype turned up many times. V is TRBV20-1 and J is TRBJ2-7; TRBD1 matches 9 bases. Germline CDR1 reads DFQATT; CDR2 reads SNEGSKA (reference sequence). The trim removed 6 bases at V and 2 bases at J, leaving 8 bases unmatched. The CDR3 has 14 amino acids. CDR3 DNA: TGCAGTGCCGGAAGTCGGGACAGGGCCTACGAGCAGTACTTC. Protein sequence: CSAGSRDRAYEQYF.

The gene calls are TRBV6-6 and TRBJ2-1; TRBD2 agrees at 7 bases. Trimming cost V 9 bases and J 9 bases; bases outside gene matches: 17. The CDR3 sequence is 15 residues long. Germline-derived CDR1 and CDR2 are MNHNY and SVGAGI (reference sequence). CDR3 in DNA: TGTGCCAGTAGAGACCAAAAAGCGGGACTCCTTGAGCAGTTCTTC. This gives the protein CASRDQKAGLLEQFF.

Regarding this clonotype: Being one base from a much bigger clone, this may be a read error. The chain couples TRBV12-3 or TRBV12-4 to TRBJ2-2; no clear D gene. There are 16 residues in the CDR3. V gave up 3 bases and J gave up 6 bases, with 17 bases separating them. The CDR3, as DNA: TGTGCCAGCAGTTTTTGGGGTTACGAAAACGCCGGGGAGCTGTTTTTT. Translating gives CASSFWGYENAGELFF.

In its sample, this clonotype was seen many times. The CDR3 spells CASSQDRGRGQPQHF. As DNA, the CDR3 is TGCGCCAGCAGCCAAGATCGAGGAAGGGGGCAGCCCCAGCATTTT. The chain is built from TRBV4-3 and TRBJ1-5; tentatively, D is TRBD1 (6 bases). The V gene lost 0 bases and the J gene lost 7 bases, with 13 bases spanning the gap. This CDR3 has 15 amino acids. Germline loops: CDR1 LGHNA, CDR2 YSLEER.

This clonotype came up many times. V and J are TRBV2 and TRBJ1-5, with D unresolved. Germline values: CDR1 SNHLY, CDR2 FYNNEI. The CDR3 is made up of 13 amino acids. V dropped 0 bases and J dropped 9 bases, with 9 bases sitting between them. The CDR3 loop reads CASSEAVVGPQHF. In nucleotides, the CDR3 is TGTGCCAGCAGTGAAGCGGTAGTGGGGCCCCAGCATTTT.

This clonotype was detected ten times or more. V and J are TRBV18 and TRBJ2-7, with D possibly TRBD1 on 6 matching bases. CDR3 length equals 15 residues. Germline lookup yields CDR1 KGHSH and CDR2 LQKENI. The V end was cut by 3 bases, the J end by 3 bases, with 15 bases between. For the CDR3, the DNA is TGTGCCAGCTCACCCACGGACAGCAGATTCTACGAGCAGTACTTC. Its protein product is CASSPTDSRFYEQYF.

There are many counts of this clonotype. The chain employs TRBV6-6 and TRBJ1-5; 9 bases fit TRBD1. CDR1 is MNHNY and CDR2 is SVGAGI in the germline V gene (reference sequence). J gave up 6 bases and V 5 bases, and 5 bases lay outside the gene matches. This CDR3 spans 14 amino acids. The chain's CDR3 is CASSLQGASQPQHF. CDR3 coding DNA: TGTGCCAGCAGTCTACAGGGGGCGAGTCAGCCCCAGCATTTT.

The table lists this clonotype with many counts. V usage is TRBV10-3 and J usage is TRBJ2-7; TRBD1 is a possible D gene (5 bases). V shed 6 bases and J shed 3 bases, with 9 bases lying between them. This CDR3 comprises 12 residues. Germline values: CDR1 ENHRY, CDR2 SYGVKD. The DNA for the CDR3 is TGTGCCATCAGCGACAGAAACTACGAGCAGTACTTC. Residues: CAISDRNYEQYF.

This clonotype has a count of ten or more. Written as DNA, the CDR3 is TGCGCCAGCAGCTTGGTCGGGGAAGGGTCTGGGGCCAACGTCCTGACTTTC. Translated, it gives CASSLVGEGSGANVLTF. This chain uses TRBV5-1 with TRBJ2-6; D may be TRBD2 (5 bases). Germline V gene data show CDR1 as SGHRS and CDR2 as YFSETQ. CDR3 length: 17 residues. Deletions cut 0 bases from V and 1 base from J, with 11 bases between. Together with reference TRBV5-1 and TRBJ2-6, the CDR3 gives the full variable domain: KAGVTQTPRYLIKTRGQQVTLSCSPISGHRSVSWYQQTPGQGLQFLFEYFSETQRNKGNFPGRFSGRQFSNSRSEMNVSTLELGDSALYLCASSLVGEGSGANVLTFGAGSRLTVL.

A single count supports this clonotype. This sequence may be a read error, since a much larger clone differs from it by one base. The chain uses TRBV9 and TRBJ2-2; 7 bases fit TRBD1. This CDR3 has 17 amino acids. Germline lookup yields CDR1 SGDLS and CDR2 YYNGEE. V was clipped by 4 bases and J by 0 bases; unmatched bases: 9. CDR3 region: CASSPQGTEANTGELFF. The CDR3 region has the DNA TGTGCCAGCAGCCCGCAGGGGACAGAAGCGAACACCGGGGAGCTGTTTTTT.

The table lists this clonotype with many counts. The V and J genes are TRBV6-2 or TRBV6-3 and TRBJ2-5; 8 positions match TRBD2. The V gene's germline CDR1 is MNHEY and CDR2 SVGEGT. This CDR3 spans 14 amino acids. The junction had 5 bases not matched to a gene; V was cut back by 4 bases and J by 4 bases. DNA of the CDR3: TGTGCCAGCAGTTCGCGGACTAGCCCAGAGACCCAGTACTTC. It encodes CASSSRTSPETQYF.